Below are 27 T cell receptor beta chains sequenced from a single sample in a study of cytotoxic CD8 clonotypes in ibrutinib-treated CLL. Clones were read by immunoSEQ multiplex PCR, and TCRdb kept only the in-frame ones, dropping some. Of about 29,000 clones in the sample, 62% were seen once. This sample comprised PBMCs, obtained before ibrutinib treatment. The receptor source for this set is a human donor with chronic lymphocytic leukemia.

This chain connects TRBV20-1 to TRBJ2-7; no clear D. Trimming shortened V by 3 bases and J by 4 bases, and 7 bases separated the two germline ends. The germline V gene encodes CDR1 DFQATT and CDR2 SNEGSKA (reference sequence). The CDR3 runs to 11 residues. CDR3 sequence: CSARVLYEQYF. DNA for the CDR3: TGCAGTGCTAGGGTCTTATACGAGCAGTACTTC.

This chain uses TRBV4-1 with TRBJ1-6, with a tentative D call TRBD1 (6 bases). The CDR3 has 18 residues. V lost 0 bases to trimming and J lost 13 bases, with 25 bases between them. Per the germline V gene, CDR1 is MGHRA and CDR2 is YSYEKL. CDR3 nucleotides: TGCGCCAGCAGCCAAGATTATCTGACGGGGGCCCCCGAGAAGCCCCTCCACTTT. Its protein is CASSQDYLTGAPEKPLHF.

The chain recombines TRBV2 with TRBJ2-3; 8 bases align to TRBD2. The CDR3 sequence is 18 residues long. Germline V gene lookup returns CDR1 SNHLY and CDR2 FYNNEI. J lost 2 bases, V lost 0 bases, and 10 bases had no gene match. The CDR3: CASSEAESSGDSTDTQYF. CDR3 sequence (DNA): TGTGCCAGCAGTGAAGCGGAGAGTAGCGGGGACTCCACAGATACGCAGTATTTT.

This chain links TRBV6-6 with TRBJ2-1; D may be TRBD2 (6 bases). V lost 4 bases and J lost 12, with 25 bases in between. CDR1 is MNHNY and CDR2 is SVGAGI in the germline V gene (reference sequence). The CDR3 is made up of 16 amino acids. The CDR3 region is CASSSRGVLVKEGQFF. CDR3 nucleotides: TGTGCCAGCAGTTCTCGAGGAGTGCTCGTAAAGGAGGGGCAGTTCTTC.

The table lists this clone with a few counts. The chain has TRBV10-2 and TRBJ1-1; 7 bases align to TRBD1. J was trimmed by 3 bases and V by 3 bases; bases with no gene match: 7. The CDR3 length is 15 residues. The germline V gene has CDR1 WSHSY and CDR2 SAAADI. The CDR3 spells CASSETAGGYTEAFF. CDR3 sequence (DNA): TGCGCCAGCAGTGAAACGGCAGGGGGGTACACTGAAGCTTTCTTT.

The CDR3 sequence is CASSFRARGFSYEQYF. The CDR3 DNA sequence: TGTGCCAGCAGCTTTAGGGCCAGGGGATTCTCCTACGAGCAGTACTTC. This chain links TRBV7-2 with TRBJ2-7; perhaps TRBD1 as D (6 bases). With 3 bases removed from V and 0 bases from J, the gap between germline ends came to 15 bases. From germline, CDR1 is SGHTA and CDR2 FQGNSA. This CDR3 comprises 16 residues.

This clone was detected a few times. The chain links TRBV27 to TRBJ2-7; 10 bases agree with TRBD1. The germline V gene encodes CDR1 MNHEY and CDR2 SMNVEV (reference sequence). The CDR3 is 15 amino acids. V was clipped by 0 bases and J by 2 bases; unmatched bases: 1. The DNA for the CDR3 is TGTGCCAGCAGTTTATCGGGACAGGGGCCCTACGAGCAGTACTTC. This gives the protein CASSLSGQGPYEQYF.

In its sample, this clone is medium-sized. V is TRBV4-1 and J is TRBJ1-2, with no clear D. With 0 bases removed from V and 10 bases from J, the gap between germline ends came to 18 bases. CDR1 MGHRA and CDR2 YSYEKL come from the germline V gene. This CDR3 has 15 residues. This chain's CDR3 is CASSQDPSDPEDYTF. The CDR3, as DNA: TGCGCCAGCAGCCAAGATCCGTCGGACCCCGAGGACTACACCTTC.

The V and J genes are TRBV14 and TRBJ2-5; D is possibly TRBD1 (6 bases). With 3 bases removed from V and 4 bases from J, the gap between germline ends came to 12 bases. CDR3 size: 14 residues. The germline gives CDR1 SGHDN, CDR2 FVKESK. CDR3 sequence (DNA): TGTGCCAGCAGCCAGGGGGCTTGGGGAGAGACCCAGTACTTC. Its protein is CASSQGAWGETQYF.

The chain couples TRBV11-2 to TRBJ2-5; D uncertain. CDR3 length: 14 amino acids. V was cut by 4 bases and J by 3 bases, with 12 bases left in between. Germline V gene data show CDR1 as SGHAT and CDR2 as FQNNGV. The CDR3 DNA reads TGTGCCAGCAGCTATGACATACAAAAAGAGACCCAGTACTTC. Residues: CASSYDIQKETQYF.

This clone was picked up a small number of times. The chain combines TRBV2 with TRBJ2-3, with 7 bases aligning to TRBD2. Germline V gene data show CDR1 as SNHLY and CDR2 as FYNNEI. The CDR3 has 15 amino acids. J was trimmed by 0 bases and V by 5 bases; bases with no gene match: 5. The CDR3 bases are TGTGCCAGCAGTCCCAGCGGGATGAGCACAGATACGCAGTATTTT. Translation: CASSPSGMSTDTQYF.

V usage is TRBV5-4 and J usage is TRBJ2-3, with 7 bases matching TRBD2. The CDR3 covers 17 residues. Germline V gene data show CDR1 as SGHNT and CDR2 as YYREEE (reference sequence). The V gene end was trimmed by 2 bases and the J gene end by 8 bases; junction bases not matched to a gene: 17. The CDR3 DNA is TGTGCCAGCAGCTTAGAAGGACTGCCTGGGAGGGTGCGTACGCAGTATTTT. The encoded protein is CASSLEGLPGRVRTQYF.

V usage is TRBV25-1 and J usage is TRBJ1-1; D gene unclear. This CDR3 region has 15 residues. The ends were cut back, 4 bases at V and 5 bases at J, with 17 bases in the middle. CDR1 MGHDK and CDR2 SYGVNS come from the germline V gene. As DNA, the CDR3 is TGTGCCAGCAGTGCACCATGGGGTAGAGTAACTGAAGCTTTCTTT. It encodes CASSAPWGRVTEAFF.

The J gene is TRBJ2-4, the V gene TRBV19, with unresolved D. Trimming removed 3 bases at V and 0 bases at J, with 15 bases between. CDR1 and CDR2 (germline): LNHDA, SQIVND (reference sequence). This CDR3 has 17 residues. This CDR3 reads CASSIDTGRLAKNIQYF. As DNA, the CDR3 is TGTGCCAGTAGTATCGACACGGGCAGACTAGCCAAAAACATTCAGTACTTC.

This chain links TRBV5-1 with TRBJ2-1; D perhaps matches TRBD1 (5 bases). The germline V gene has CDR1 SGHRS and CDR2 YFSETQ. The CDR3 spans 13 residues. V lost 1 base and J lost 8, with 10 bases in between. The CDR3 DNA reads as TGCGCCAGCAGCTTGAGGCTAGGGGATGAGCAGTTCTTC. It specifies CASSLRLGDEQFF. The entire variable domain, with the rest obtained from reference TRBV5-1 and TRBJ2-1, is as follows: KAGVTQTPRYLIKTRGQQVTLSCSPISGHRSVSWYQQTPGQGLQFLFEYFSETQRNKGNFPGRFSGRQFSNSRSEMNVSTLELGDSALYLCASSLRLGDEQFFGPGTRLTVL.

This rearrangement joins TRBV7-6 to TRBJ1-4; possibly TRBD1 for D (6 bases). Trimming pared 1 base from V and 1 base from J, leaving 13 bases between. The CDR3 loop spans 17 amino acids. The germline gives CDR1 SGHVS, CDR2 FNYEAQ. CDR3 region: CASSLVQGSVTNEKLFF. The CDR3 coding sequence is TGTGCCAGCAGCTTAGTACAGGGTTCTGTAACTAATGAAAAACTGTTTTTT.

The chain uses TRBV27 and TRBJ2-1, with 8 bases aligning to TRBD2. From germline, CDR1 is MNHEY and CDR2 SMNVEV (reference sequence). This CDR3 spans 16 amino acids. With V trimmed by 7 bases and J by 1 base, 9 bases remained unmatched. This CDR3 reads CASIASGSGSYNEQFF. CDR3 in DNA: TGTGCCAGCATTGCGAGCGGGAGTGGGTCCTACAATGAGCAGTTCTTC.

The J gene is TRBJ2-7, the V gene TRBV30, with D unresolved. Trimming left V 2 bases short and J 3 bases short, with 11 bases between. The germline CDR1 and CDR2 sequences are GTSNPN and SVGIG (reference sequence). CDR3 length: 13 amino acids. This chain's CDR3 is CAWSTSTVYEQYF. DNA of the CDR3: TGTGCCTGGAGTACGAGTACCGTCTACGAGCAGTACTTC.

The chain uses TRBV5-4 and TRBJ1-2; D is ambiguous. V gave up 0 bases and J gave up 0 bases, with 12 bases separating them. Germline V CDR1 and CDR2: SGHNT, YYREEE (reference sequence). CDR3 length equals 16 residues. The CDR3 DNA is TGTGCCAGCAGCTTGGGCCCCTCTGACGCTAACTATGGCTACACCTTC. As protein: CASSLGPSDANYGYTF.

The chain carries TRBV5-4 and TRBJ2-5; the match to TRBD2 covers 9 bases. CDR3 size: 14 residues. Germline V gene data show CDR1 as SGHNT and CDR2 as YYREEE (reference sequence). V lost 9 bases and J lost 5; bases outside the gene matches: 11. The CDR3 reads CATAPAGGRETQYF. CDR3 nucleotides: TGTGCCACCGCGCCGGCGGGGGGGCGGGAGACCCAGTACTTC.

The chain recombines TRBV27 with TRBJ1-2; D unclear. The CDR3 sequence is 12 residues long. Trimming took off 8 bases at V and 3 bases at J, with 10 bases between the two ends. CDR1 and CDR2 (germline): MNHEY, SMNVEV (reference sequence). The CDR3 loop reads CASRTVDYGYTF. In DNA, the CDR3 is TGTGCCAGCCGGACCGTTGACTATGGCTACACCTTC.

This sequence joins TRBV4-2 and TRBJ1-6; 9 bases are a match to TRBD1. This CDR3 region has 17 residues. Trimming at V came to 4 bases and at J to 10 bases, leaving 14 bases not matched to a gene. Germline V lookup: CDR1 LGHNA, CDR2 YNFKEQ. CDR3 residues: CASSRATLGQGGSPLHF. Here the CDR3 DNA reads TGTGCCAGCAGCCGCGCAACACTGGGACAGGGCGGATCACCCCTCCACTTT.

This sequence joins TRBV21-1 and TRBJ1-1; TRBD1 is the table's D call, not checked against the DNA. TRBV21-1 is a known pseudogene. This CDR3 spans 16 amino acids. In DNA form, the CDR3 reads TGTGCCAGCAGCAAAGCGGGACAGGGAGGGGGCACTGAAGCTTTCTTT. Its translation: CASSKAGQGGGTEAFF.

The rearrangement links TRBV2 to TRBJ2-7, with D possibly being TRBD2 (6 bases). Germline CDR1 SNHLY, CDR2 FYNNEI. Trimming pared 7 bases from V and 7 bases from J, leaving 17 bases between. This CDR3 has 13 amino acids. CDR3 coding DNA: TGTGCCAGCAATAAAGCGGGCCTCGGGGAGCAGTACTTC. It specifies CASNKAGLGEQYF.

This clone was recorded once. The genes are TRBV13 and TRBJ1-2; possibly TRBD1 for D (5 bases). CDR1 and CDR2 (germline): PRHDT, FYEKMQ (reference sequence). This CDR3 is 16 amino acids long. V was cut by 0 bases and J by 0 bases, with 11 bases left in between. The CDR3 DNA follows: TGTGCCAGCAGCTTAGGCCGGGCCAGGGCTAACTATGGCTACACCTTC. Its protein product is CASSLGRARANYGYTF.

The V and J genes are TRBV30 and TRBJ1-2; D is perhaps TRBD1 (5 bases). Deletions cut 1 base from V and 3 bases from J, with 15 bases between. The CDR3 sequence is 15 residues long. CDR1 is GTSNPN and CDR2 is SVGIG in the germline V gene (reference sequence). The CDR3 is CAWSGGSTGYYGYTF. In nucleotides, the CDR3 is TGTGCCTGGAGTGGGGGCTCTACGGGCTACTATGGCTACACCTTC.

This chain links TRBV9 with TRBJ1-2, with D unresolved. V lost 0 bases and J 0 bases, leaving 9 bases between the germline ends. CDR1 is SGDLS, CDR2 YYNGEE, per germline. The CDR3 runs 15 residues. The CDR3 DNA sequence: TGTGCCAGCAGCGTAGGGGTCCAGACTAACTATGGCTACACCTTC. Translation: CASSVGVQTNYGYTF.